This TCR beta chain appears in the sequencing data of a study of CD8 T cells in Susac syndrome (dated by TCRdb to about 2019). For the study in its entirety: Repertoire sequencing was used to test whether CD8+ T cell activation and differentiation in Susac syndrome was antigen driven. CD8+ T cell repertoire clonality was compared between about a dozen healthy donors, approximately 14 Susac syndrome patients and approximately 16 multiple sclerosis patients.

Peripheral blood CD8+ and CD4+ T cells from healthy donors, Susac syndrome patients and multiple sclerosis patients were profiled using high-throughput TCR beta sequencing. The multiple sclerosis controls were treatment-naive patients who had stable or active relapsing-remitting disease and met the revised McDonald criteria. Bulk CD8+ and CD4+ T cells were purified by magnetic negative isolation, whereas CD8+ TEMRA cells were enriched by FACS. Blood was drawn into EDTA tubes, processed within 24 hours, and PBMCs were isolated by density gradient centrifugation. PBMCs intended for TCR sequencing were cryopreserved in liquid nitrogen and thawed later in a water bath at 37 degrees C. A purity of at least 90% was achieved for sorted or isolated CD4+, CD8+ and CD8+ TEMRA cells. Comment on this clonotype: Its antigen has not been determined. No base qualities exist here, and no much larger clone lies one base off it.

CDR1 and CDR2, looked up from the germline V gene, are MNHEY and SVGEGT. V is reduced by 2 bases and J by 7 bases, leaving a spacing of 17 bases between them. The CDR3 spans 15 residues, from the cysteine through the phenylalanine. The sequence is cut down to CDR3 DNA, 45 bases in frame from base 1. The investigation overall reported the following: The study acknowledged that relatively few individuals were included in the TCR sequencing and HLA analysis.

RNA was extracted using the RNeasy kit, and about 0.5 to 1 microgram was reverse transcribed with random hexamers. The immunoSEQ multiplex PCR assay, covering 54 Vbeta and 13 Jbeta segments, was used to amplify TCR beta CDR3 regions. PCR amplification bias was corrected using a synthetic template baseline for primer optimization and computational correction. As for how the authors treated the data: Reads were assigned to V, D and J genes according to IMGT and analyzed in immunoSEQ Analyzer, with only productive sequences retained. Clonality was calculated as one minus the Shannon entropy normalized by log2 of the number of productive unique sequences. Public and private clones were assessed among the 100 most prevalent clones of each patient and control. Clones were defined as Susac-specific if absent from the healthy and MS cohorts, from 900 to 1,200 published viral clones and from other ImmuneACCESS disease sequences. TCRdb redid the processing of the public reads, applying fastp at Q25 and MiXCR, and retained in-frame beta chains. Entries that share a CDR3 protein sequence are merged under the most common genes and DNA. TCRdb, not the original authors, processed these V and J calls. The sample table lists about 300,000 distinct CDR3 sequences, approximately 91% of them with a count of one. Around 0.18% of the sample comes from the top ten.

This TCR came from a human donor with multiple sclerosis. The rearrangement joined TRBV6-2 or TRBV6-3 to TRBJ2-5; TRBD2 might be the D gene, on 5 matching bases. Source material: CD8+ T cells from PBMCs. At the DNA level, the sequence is TGTGCCAGCAGTTACACCCCTGGACTGTTGGGGACCCAGTACTTC. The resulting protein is CASSYTPGLLGTQYF.